The T cell receptor beta chain described here comes from a study of blood T cell repertoires in COVID-19. Trimming removed 7 bases from V and 8 bases from J, with 17 bases in between. The germline gives CDR1 MNHEY, CDR2 SVGAGI. The CDR3 is 13 residues long. Some clones are missing from TCRdb's copy, which holds only in-frame ones; the method was immunoSEQ multiplex PCR. The table includes about 210,000 clones, under 85% detected once. The chain links TRBV6-5 to TRBJ1-2, with D maybe TRBD1 (5 bases). Input material: peripheral blood. This clonotype was sampled from a woman at least 80 years old with COVID-19, enrolled during active disease. This CDR3 is CASTPQGLRGYTF. Written as DNA, the CDR3 is TGTGCCAGCACCCCCCAGGGTTTACGCGGCTACACCTTC.